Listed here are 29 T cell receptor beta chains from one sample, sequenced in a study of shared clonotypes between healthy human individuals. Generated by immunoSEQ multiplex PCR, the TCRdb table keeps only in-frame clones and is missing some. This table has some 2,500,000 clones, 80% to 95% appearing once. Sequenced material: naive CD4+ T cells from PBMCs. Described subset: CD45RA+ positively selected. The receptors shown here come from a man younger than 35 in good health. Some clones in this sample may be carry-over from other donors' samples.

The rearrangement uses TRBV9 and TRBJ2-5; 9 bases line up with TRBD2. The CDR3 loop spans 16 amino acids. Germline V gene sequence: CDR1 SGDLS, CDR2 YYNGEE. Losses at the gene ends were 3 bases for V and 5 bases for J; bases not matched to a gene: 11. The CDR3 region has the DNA TGTGCCAGCAGCGAGGGATCTGTTGCGGGAGGGGAGACCCAGTACTTC. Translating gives CASSEGSVAGGETQYF.

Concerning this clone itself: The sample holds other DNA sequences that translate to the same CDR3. The CDR3 DNA reads as TGCGCCAGCAGCCTGAGCGCAGATACGCAGTATTTT. As protein: CASSLSADTQYF. V is TRBV5-1 and J is TRBJ2-3; D remains ambiguous. Looked up from germline, CDR1 is SGHRS and CDR2 is YFSETQ. V was pared by 4 bases and J by 4 bases, with 7 bases between. This CDR3 comprises 12 residues.

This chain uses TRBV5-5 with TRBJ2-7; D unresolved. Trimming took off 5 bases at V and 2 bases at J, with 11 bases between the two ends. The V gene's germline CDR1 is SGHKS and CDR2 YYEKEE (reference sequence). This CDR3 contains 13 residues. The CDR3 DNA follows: TGTGCCAGCAGTCGTCAGCAGCCCTACGAGCAGTACTTC. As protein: CASSRQQPYEQYF.

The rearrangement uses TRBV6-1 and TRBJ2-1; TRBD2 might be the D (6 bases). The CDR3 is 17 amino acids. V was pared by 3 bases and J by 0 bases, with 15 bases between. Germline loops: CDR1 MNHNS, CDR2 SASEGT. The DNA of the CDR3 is TGTGCCAGCAGTGACATCCGCGGGGAAAGCTCCTACAATGAGCAGTTCTTC. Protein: CASSDIRGESSYNEQFF.

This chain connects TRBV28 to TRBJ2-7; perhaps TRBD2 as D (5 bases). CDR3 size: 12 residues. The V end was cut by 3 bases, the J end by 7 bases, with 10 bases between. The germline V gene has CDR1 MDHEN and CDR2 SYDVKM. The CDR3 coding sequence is TGTGCCAGCAGTTTTTCGCGGAGGGAGCAGTACTTC. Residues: CASSFSRREQYF.

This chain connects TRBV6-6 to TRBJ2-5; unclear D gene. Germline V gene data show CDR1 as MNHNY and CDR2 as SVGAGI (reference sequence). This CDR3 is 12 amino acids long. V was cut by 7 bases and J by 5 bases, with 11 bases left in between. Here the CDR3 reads CASTQSRETQYF. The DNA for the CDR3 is TGTGCCAGCACTCAGTCCCGGGAGACCCAGTACTTC.

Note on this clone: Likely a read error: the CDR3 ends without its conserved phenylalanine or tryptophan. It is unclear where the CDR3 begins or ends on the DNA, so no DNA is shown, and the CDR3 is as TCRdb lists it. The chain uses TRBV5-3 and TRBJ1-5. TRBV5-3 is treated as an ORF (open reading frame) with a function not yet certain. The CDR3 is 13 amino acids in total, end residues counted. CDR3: CARSLGGRDRGGS.

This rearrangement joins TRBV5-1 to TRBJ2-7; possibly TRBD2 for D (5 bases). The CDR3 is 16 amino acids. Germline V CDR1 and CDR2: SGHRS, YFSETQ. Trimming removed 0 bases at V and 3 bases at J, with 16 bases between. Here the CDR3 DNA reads TGCGCCAGCAGCTTGGTAGAATTAGCGCCTAACTACGAGCAGTACTTC. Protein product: CASSLVELAPNYEQYF.

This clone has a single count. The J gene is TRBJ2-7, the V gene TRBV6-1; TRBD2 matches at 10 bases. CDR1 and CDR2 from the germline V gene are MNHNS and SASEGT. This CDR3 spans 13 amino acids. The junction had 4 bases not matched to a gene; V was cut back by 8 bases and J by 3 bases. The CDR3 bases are TGTGCCAGCTTTGGACTAGCGGACTACGAGCAGTACTTC. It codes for CASFGLADYEQYF.

Here the CDR3 DNA reads TGCAGTGCAGCCGGACAGGGGGGGCAGTACTTC. Translation: CSAAGQGGQYF. The J gene is TRBJ2-7, the V gene TRBV20-1; 10 bases map to TRBD1. Germline CDR1 and CDR2: DFQATT and SNEGSKA (reference sequence). J gave up 9 bases and V 6 bases, and 5 bases lay outside the gene matches. The CDR3 extends over 11 amino acids.

The CDR3 is CASSELTGTAPYEQYF. The CDR3 DNA is TGTGCCAGCAGCGAATTGACAGGTACAGCCCCCTACGAGCAGTACTTC. This chain connects TRBV7-8 to TRBJ2-7, with a tentative D call TRBD1 (6 bases). Between the trimmed V and J ends, which lost 5 bases and 2 bases, there was a span of 19 bases. This CDR3 comprises 16 residues. Germline CDR1 SGHVS, CDR2 FQNEAQ.

DNA for the CDR3: TGTGCCAGCAGTTCACCCCAGGGTACGGGGGCCAAAAACATTCAGTACTTC. Translation: CASSSPQGTGAKNIQYF. V gene TRBV28 combines with J gene TRBJ2-4; the D gene could be TRBD1 or TRBD2 (5 bases each). CDR1 MDHEN and CDR2 SYDVKM come from the germline V gene. Trimming removed 4 bases from V and 1 base from J, with 17 bases in between. This CDR3 spans 17 amino acids. The variable domain in full, with the rest retrieved from reference TRBV28 and TRBJ2-4, is DVKVTQSSRYLVKRTGEKVFLECVQDMDHENMFWYRQDPGLGLRLIYFSYDVKMKEKGDIPEGYSVSREKKERFSLILESASTNQTSMYLCASSSPQGTGAKNIQYFGAGTRLSVL.

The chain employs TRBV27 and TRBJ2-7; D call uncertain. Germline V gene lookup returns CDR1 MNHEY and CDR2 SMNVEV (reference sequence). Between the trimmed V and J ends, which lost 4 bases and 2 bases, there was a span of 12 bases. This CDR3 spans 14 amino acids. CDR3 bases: TGTGCCAGCAGTTGGTGGGGTTCCACCTACGAGCAGTACTTC. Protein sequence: CASSWWGSTYEQYF.

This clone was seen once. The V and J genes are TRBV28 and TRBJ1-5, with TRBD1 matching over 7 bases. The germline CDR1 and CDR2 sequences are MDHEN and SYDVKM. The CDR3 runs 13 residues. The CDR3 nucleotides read TGTGCGGCAGCAGGGGGTATGAGTCAGCCCCAGCATTTT. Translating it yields CAAAGGMSQPQHF.

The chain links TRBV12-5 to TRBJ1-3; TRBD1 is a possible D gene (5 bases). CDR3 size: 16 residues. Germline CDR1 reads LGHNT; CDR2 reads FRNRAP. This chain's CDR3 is CDPATVLKSSGNTIYF. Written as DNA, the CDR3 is TGTGACCCCGCGACAGTACTTAAGAGCTCTGGAAACACCATATATTTT.

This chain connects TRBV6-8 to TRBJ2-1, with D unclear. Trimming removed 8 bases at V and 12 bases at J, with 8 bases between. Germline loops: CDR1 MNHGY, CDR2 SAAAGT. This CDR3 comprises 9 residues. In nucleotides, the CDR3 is TGTGCCAGCTCTCGAGGGCAGTTCTTC. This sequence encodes CASSRGQFF.

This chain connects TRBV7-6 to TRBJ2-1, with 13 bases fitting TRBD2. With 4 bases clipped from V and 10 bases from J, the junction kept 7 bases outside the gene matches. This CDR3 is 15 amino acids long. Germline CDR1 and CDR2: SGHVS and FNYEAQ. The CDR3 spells CASSSRTSGSGEQFF. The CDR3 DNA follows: TGTGCCAGCAGCTCGCGGACTAGCGGGAGTGGGGAGCAGTTCTTC.

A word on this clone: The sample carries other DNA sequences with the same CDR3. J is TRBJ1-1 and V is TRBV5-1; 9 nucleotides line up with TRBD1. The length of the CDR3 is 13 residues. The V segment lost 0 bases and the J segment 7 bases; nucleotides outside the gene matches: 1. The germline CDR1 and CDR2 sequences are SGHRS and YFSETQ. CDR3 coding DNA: TGCGCCAGCAGCTTGGGACAGGGGGGTGAAGCTTTCTTT. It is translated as CASSLGQGGEAFF.

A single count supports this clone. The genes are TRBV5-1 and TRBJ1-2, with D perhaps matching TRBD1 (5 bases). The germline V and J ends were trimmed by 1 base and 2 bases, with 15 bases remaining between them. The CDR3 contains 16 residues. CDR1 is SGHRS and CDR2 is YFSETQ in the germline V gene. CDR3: CASSLLIGDRNYGYTF. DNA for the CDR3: TGCGCCAGCAGCTTGTTGATAGGGGATCGGAACTATGGCTACACCTTC.

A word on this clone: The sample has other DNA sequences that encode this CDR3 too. CDR3 in DNA: TGCGCCAGCAGCTTGGTTTCGGGCCCAGATACGCAGTATTTT. It is translated as CASSLVSGPDTQYF. This chain links TRBV5-1 with TRBJ2-3; D remains unclear. Germline CDR1 is SGHRS and CDR2 is YFSETQ. The CDR3 has 14 amino acids. The V end was cut by 0 bases, the J end by 4 bases, with 9 bases between.

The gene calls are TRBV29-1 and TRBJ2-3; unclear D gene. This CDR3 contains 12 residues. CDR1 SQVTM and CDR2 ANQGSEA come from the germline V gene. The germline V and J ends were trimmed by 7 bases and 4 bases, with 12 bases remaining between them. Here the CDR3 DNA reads TGCAGCGCCACAATAACATCAGATACGCAGTATTTT. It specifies CSATITSDTQYF.

The CDR3 DNA is TGCGCCAGCAGCGGGGAGAGGGGCTACACCTTC. It translates to CASSGERGYTF. The chain has TRBV5-1 and TRBJ1-2; D ambiguous. Trimming pared 4 bases from V and 8 bases from J, leaving 9 bases between. Germline CDR1 is SGHRS and CDR2 is YFSETQ. The CDR3 runs to 11 residues. Together with reference TRBV5-1 and TRBJ1-2, the CDR3 gives the full variable domain: KAGVTQTPRYLIKTRGQQVTLSCSPISGHRSVSWYQQTPGQGLQFLFEYFSETQRNKGNFPGRFSGRQFSNSRSEMNVSTLELGDSALYLCASSGERGYTFGSGTRLTVV.

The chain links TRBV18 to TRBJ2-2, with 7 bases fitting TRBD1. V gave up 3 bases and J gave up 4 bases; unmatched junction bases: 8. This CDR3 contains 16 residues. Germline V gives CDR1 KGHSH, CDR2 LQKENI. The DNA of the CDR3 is TGTGCCAGCTCACCCAACTCAGGGGGTACCACCGGGGAGCTGTTTTTT. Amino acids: CASSPNSGGTTGELFF.

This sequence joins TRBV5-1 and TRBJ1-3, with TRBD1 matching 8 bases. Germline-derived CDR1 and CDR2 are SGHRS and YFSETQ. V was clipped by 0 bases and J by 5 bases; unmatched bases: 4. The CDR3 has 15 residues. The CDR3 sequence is CASSLDGQGRNTIYF. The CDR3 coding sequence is TGCGCCAGCAGCTTGGACGGACAGGGCAGAAACACCATATATTTT.

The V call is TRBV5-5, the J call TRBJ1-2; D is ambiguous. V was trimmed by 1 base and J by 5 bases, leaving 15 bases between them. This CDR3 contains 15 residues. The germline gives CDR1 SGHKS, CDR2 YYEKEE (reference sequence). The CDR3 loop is CASSLSMAAIYGYTF. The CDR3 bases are TGTGCCAGCAGCTTGAGTATGGCCGCGATTTATGGCTACACCTTC.

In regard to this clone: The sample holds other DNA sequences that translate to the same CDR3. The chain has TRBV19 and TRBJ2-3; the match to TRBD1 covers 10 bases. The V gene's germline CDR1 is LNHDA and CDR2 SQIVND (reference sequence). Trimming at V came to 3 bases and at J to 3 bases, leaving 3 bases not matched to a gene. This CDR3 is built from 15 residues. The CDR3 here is CASSIRDRGTDTQYF. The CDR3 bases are TGTGCCAGTAGTATCCGGGACAGGGGAACAGATACGCAGTATTTT. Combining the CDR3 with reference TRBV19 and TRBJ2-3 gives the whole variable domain DGGITQSPKYLFRKEGQNVTLSCEQNLNHDAMYWYRQDPGQGLRLIYYSQIVNDFQKGDIAEGYSVSREKKESFPLTVTSAQKNPTAFYLCASSIRDRGTDTQYFGPGTRLTVL.

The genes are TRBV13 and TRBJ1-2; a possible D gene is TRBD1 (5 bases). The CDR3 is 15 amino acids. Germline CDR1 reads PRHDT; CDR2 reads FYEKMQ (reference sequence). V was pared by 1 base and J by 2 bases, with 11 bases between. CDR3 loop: CASSLVGRGNYGYTF. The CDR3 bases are TGTGCCAGCAGCTTAGTAGGGCGGGGGAACTATGGCTACACCTTC.

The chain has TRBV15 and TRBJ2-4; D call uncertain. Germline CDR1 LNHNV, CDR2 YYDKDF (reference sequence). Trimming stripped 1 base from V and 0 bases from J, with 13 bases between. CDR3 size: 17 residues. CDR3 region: CATSRAHQPLAKNIQYF. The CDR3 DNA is TGTGCCACCAGCAGAGCCCACCAGCCACTAGCCAAAAACATTCAGTACTTC.

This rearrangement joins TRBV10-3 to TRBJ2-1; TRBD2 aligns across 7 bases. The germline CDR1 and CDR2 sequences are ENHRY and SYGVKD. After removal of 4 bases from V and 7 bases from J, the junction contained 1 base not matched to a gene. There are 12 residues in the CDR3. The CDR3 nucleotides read TGTGCCATCAGTGTGGGGGGGAATGAGCAGTTCTTC. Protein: CAISVGGNEQFF.